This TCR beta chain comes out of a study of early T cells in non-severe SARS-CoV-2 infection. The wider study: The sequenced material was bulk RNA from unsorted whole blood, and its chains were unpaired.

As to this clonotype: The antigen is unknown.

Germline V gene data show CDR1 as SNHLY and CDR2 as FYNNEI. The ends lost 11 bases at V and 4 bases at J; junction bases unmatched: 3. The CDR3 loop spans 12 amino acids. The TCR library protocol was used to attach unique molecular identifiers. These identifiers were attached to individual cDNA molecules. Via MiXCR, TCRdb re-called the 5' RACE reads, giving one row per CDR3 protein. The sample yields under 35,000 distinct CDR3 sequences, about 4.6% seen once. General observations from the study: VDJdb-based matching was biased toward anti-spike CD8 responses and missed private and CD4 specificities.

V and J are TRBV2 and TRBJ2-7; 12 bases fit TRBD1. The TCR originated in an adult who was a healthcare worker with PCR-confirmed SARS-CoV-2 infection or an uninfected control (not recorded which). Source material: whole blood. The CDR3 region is CAGTGGLYEQYF. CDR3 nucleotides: TGTGCCGGGACAGGGGGCCTTTACGAGCAGTACTTC.